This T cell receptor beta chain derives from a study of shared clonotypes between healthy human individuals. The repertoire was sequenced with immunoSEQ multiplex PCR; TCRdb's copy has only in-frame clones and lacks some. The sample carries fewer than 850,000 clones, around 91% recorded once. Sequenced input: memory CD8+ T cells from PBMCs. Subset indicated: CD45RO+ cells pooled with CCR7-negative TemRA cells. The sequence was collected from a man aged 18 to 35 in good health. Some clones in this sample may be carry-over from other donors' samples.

The CDR3 reads CASSSWTVKELFF. The CDR3 DNA is TGTGCCAGCAGCTCATGGACTGTGAAAGAACTGTTTTTT. V and J are TRBV5-4 and TRBJ1-4; D gene ambiguous. V shed 3 bases and J shed 12 bases, with 15 bases lying between them. The CDR3 sequence is 13 residues long. Germline CDR1 SGHNT, CDR2 YYREEE (reference sequence).